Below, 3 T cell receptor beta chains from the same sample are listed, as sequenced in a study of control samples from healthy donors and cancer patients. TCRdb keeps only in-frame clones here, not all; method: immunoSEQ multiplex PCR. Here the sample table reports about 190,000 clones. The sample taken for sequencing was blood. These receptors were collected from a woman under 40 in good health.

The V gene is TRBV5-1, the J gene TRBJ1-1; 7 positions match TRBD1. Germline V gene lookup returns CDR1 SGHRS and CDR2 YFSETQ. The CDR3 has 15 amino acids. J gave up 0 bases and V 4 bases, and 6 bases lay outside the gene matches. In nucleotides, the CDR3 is TGCGCCAGCAGCCAACAACAGGGGTTGAACACTGAAGCTTTCTTT. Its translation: CASSQQQGLNTEAFF.

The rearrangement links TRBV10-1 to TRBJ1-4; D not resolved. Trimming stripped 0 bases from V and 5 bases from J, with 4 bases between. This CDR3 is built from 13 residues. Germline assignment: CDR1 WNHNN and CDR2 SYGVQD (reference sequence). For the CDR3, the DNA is TGCGCCAGCAGTGAGTCTGAAAATGAAAAACTGTTTTTT. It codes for CASSESENEKLFF.

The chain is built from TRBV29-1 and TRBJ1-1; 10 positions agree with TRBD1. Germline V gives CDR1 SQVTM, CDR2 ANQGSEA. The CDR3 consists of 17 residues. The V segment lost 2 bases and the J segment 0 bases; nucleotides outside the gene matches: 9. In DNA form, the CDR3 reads TGCAGCGTTGAATTTTCGACAGGGGGCTACATGAACACTGAAGCTTTCTTT. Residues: CSVEFSTGGYMNTEAFF.